The rows below give T cell receptor beta chains drawn from one sample of a study of shared clonotypes between healthy human individuals. The repertoire was sequenced with immunoSEQ multiplex PCR; TCRdb's copy has only in-frame clones and lacks some. The data contain roughly 1.4 million clones, roughly 98.5% of them singletons. Sequenced: naive CD4+ T cells sorted from blood. Receptor source: a young man in good health. Each CDR3 is given with its conserved first and last residue. Each record gives: CDR3 protein, CDR3 DNA, clone size, J gene, V gene, D gene. The D gene is left open where the match is weak. Some rows mark clone size as missing; the rest say once, few, many or name a class of expanded clone.

cdr3_aa: CASSLPTGEEGEKLFF
cdr3_nt: TGCGCCAGCAGCTTGCCGACAGGGGAAGAGGGAGAAAAACTGTTTTTT
clone_size: .
j_call: TRBJ1-4
v_call: TRBV5-1
d_call: TRBD1

cdr3_aa: CASSYDQWGETQYF
cdr3_nt: TGTGCCAGCAGTTATGACCAATGGGGGGAGACCCAGTACTTC
clone_size: .
j_call: TRBJ2-5
v_call: TRBV6-5
d_call: .

cdr3_aa: CASSNTRGYQETQYF
cdr3_nt: TGTGCCAGCAGCAATACCAGGGGGTACCAAGAGACCCAGTACTTC
clone_size: .
j_call: TRBJ2-5
v_call: TRBV14
d_call: TRBD1

cdr3_aa: CASSVAGGVSETQYF
cdr3_nt: TGTGCCAGCAGCGTAGCTGGAGGGGTGAGTGAGACCCAGTACTTC
clone_size: .
j_call: TRBJ2-5
v_call: TRBV9
d_call: .

cdr3_aa: CASSLKKGGEQYF
cdr3_nt: TGTGCCAGCAGCTTGAAGAAAGGGGGCGAGCAGTACTTC
clone_size: .
j_call: TRBJ2-7
v_call: TRBV5-4
d_call: .

cdr3_aa: CASSPKEGVETQYF
cdr3_nt: TGTGCCAGCAGTCCTAAGGAGGGAGTGGAGACCCAGTACTTC
clone_size: .
j_call: TRBJ2-5
v_call: TRBV5-5
d_call: .

cdr3_aa: CASSQLQGEAFF
cdr3_nt: TGTGCCAGCAGCCAATTACAGGGGGAAGCTTTCTTT
clone_size: .
j_call: TRBJ1-1
v_call: TRBV4-2
d_call: TRBD1

cdr3_aa: CASSSVGVGRNYGYTF
cdr3_nt: TGTGCCAGCAGCTCCGTGGGGGTAGGTCGCAACTATGGCTACACCTTC
clone_size: .
j_call: TRBJ1-2
v_call: TRBV5-5
d_call: .

cdr3_aa: CSVEVGMRGDIQYF
cdr3_nt: TGCAGCGTTGAAGTGGGCATGAGGGGGGACATTCAGTACTTC
clone_size: .
j_call: TRBJ2-4
v_call: TRBV29-1
d_call: .

cdr3_aa: CASSGQLYEQYF
cdr3_nt: TGTGCCAGCAGTGGACAGCTCTACGAGCAGTACTTC
clone_size: .
j_call: TRBJ2-7
v_call: TRBV2
d_call: .

cdr3_aa: CASRQTPGTGATGYTF
cdr3_nt: TGTGCCAGTAGACAAACACCCGGGACAGGGGCGACTGGCTACACCTTC
clone_size: .
j_call: TRBJ1-2
v_call: TRBV19
d_call: TRBD1

cdr3_aa: CASNRQGTASEQFF
cdr3_nt: TGTGCCAGCAATCGGCAGGGAACGGCGTCTGAGCAGTTCTTC
clone_size: .
j_call: TRBJ2-1
v_call: TRBV5-4
d_call: .

cdr3_aa: CASSPLAGHEQFF
cdr3_nt: TGTGCCAGCAGCCCTTTAGCGGGGCATGAGCAGTTCTTC
clone_size: .
j_call: TRBJ2-1
v_call: TRBV7-9
d_call: TRBD2

cdr3_aa: CASSVSGGAQETQYF
cdr3_nt: TGTGCCAGCAGCGTATCGGGCGGGGCACAAGAGACCCAGTACTTC
clone_size: .
j_call: TRBJ2-5
v_call: TRBV9
d_call: .

cdr3_aa: CASKEGTVGYEQYF
cdr3_nt: TGTGCCAGCAAAGAAGGGACAGTAGGCTACGAGCAGTACTTC
clone_size: .
j_call: TRBJ2-7
v_call: TRBV2
d_call: TRBD1

cdr3_aa: CASSKPFPGAPTYEQYF
cdr3_nt: TGTGCCAGCAGTAAGCCCTTCCCGGGAGCGCCCACCTACGAGCAGTACTTC
clone_size: .
j_call: TRBJ2-7
v_call: TRBV28
d_call: .

cdr3_aa: CASSSLRQPYEQYF
cdr3_nt: TGTGCCAGCAGTTCGCTACGACAGCCCTACGAGCAGTACTTC
clone_size: once
j_call: TRBJ2-7
v_call: TRBV27
d_call: .

cdr3_aa: CASSQVAGGGNEQFF
cdr3_nt: TGCGCCAGCAGCCAAGTGGCAGGGGGCGGGAATGAGCAGTTCTTC
clone_size: .
j_call: TRBJ2-1
v_call: TRBV4-1
d_call: TRBD1

cdr3_aa: CASTINRGDGYTF
cdr3_nt: TGTGCCAGCACTATAAACCGGGGAGATGGCTACACCTTC
clone_size: .
j_call: TRBJ1-2
v_call: TRBV28
d_call: .

cdr3_aa: CASSPPTGGETQYF
cdr3_nt: TGTGCCAGCTCACCACCGACAGGAGGAGAGACCCAGTACTTC
clone_size: .
j_call: TRBJ2-5
v_call: TRBV18
d_call: .

cdr3_aa: CASSAGVVAGKYNEQFF
cdr3_nt: TGTGCCAGCAGCGCCGGAGTAGTAGCGGGTAAATACAATGAGCAGTTCTTC
clone_size: .
j_call: TRBJ2-1
v_call: TRBV14
d_call: TRBD2

cdr3_aa: CATSSPRASGGNEQFF
cdr3_nt: TGTGCCACCAGCAGCCCGAGGGCTAGCGGGGGGAATGAGCAGTTCTTC
clone_size: .
j_call: TRBJ2-1
v_call: TRBV15
d_call: TRBD2

cdr3_aa: CASSVGVGNNYGYTF
cdr3_nt: TGTGCCAGCAGCGTAGGGGTGGGAAACAACTATGGCTACACCTTC
clone_size: once
j_call: TRBJ1-2
v_call: TRBV9
d_call: .

cdr3_aa: CAWSLGRYKDTQYF
cdr3_nt: TGTGCCTGGAGCTTAGGCAGGTATAAGGATACGCAGTATTTT
clone_size: .
j_call: TRBJ2-3
v_call: TRBV30
d_call: .

cdr3_aa: CASTTGANYGYTF
cdr3_nt: TGTGCCAGCACTACAGGGGCGAACTATGGCTACACCTTC
clone_size: .
j_call: TRBJ1-2
v_call: TRBV5-5
d_call: TRBD1

cdr3_aa: CASRHGLGRDEQYF
cdr3_nt: TGTGCCAGCAGGCACGGATTGGGTAGGGACGAGCAGTACTTC
clone_size: .
j_call: TRBJ2-7
v_call: TRBV11-2
d_call: .

cdr3_aa: CASSPRQGPLDTQYF
cdr3_nt: TGTGCCAGCAGTCCCCGTCAGGGGCCATTGGATACGCAGTATTTT
clone_size: .
j_call: TRBJ2-3
v_call: TRBV28
d_call: .

cdr3_aa: CASSPRTSGRKETQYF
cdr3_nt: TGTGCCAGCAGTCCCCGGACTAGCGGGAGGAAAGAGACCCAGTACTTC
clone_size: .
j_call: TRBJ2-5
v_call: TRBV27
d_call: TRBD2

cdr3_aa: CASSTPTGRNTEAFF
cdr3_nt: TGTGCCAGCAGTACCCCGACAGGGCGTAACACTGAAGCTTTCTTT
clone_size: .
j_call: TRBJ1-1
v_call: TRBV28
d_call: TRBD1

cdr3_aa: CASSLADSPEKLFF
cdr3_nt: TGCGCCAGCAGCTTGGCCGACAGTCCAGAAAAACTGTTTTTT
clone_size: .
j_call: TRBJ1-4
v_call: TRBV5-1
d_call: .

cdr3_aa: CAWSVRDSREKLFF
cdr3_nt: TGTGCCTGGAGTGTACGGGACAGCCGTGAAAAACTGTTTTTT
clone_size: .
j_call: TRBJ1-4
v_call: TRBV30
d_call: TRBD1

cdr3_aa: CASSPSTSGSRYEQYF
cdr3_nt: TGTGCCAGCAGCCCCTCGACTAGCGGTAGTAGATACGAGCAGTACTTC
clone_size: .
j_call: TRBJ2-7
v_call: TRBV11-3
d_call: TRBD2

cdr3_aa: CASSSQPGRAYEQYF
cdr3_nt: TGTGCCAGCAGCTCCCAGCCCGGCAGGGCTTACGAGCAGTACTTC
clone_size: once
j_call: TRBJ2-7
v_call: TRBV27
d_call: .

cdr3_aa: CASSLLRGSGANVLTF
cdr3_nt: TGTGCCAGCAGCTTATTACGGGGCTCTGGGGCCAACGTCCTGACTTTC
clone_size: .
j_call: TRBJ2-6
v_call: TRBV11-2
d_call: .